The T cell receptor beta chain described here comes from a study of a mutant IDH1 vaccine in newly diagnosed glioma. Study-wide context: During weeks 1, 3, 5, 7, 11, 15, 19 and 23, patients received eight vaccinations. First vaccine doses came 4-6 weeks after radiotherapy alone, or with temozolomide cycles. Treated patients, about 60% male and around 40% female, averaged roughly 40 years of age. Most patients had radiochemotherapy with temozolomide before enrollment; others had one alone.

With respect to this clone: Its matching antigen is unknown.

The time point denotes: week 5, during vaccination. Each vaccine dose was 300 ug of mutant IDH1 20-mer peptide, with topical imiquimod. V dropped 0 bases and J dropped 4 bases, with 13 bases sitting between them. The V gene's germline CDR1 is SGHRS and CDR2 YFSETQ. CDR3 length equals 15 residues. The table came from immunoSEQ multiplex PCR; TCRdb's copy has only in-frame clones and leaves some out. This table has roughly 50,000 clones, about 77% appearing once. The TCR was taken from a woman aged 40 to 50 with glioma. The sequencing here drew on PBMCs, taken from a glioma patient whose treatment included an IDH1 peptide vaccine. The chain has TRBV5-1 and TRBJ2-5; possibly TRBD1 or TRBD2 for D (6 bases each). CDR3 DNA: TGCGCCAGCAGCTTGGAGGGGGGCTCTCCAGAGACCCAGTACTTC. It is translated as CASSLEGGSPETQYF.